This TCR beta chain was sequenced for a study of identical twins. Study observations and caveats: High-abundance cord blood beta clonotypes had fewer insertions; memory repertoires showed none.

About this clonotype itself: Its antigen remains unidentified.

TCRdb re-called the 5' RACE reads through MiXCR, storing one row per CDR3 protein. This table holds hundreds of thousands of distinct CDR3 sequences, 24% found once. Another study also made use of these data, one on T cells expressing NK-cell markers. That report notes: All TCR beta repertoires analysed originated from sorted CD3+CD56+NKG2C+, CD3+CD56+NKG2C- and CD3+CD56-NKG2C+ T cells. A range of about 1.0-8% of CD8+ T cells consisted of dominant NKG2C+ clonotypes in several donors. Among four donors, these clonotypes also ranked first in the CD3+CD56-NKG2C+ fraction.

The receptor's source is a woman aged 18-29 years in good health. The sequencing input was CD4+ T cells sorted from blood.

The chain's CDR3 is CASSVDRGGTDTQYF. CDR3 nucleotides: TGTGCCAGCAGTGTAGACAGGGGCGGCACAGATACGCAGTATTTT. This chain connects TRBV2 to TRBJ2-3; 8 bases align to TRBD1. Germline V gene lookup returns CDR1 SNHLY and CDR2 FYNNEI. The V segment lost 4 bases and the J segment 1 base; nucleotides outside the gene matches: 4. CDR3 size: 15 residues.